This entry lists 4 T cell receptor beta chains sequenced from one sample in a study of identical twins. TCRdb recomputed calls from the 5' RACE reads with MiXCR, one row per CDR3 protein. The repertoire holds just over 450,000 distinct CDR3 sequences, with approximately 15% as singletons. These sequences were also reported in another study, on yellow fever vaccine responses in identical twins.

The sample taken for sequencing was CD4+ T cells sorted from blood. All receptors derive from a woman younger than 35 in good health.

The sample holds a few counts of this clonotype. V and J are TRBV27 and TRBJ1-5; the D gene is possibly TRBD1 (5 bases). The CDR3 length is 13 residues. Germline CDR1 reads MNHEY; CDR2 reads SMNVEV (reference sequence). With 6 bases removed from V and 6 bases from J, the gap between germline ends came to 12 bases. The CDR3 nucleotides read TGTGCCAGCAGACGCCAGGGAGGTCAGCCCCAGCATTTT. Protein: CASRRQGGQPQHF.

There are many counts of this clonotype. The V and J genes are TRBV20-1 and TRBJ2-7, with a tentative D call TRBD2 (6 bases). The CDR3 length is 14 residues. V gave up 6 bases and J gave up 4 bases, with 19 bases separating them. The germline gives CDR1 DFQATT, CDR2 SNEGSKA (reference sequence). The chain's CDR3 is CSAPRSSDIYEQYF. In nucleotides, the CDR3 is TGCAGTGCCCCCAGGTCTAGCGACATTTACGAGCAGTACTTC.

This clonotype was detected only a few times. Being one base from a much bigger clone, this may be a read error. The rearrangement joins TRBV10-3 to TRBJ2-7; TRBD1 matches 9 bases. Unmatched junction bases numbered 2, after V lost 6 bases and J lost 5 bases. The germline V gene has CDR1 ENHRY and CDR2 SYGVKD. The CDR3 loop spans 12 amino acids. The CDR3 region is CAIRGTGNEQYF. DNA for the CDR3: TGTGCCATCAGAGGGACAGGGAACGAGCAGTACTTC.

This clonotype was seen a few times. V is TRBV9 and J is TRBJ2-3; D might be TRBD2 (5 bases). The CDR3 covers 13 residues. Trimming pared 4 bases from V and 8 bases from J, leaving 14 bases between. CDR1 and CDR2 from the germline V gene are SGDLS and YYNGEE. In DNA form, the CDR3 reads TGTGCCAGCAGCCCTATTCGGGGAAGTACGCAGTATTTT. It specifies CASSPIRGSTQYF. Based on the CDR3 plus reference TRBV9 and TRBJ2-3, the full variable domain is DSGVTQTPKHLITATGQRVTLRCSPRSGDLSVYWYQQSLDQGLQFLIQYYNGEERAKGNILERFSAQQFPDLHSELNLSSLELGDSALYFCASSPIRGSTQYFGPGTRLTVL.